This TCR beta chain was recorded in a study of blood T cell repertoires in COVID-19. Trimming removed 4 bases from V and 9 bases from J; junction bases left unmatched: 5. The CDR3 length is 14 residues. The germline V gene encodes CDR1 SGHTA and CDR2 FQGNSA. TCRdb keeps only in-frame clones here, not all; method: immunoSEQ multiplex PCR. Of just under 300,000 clones detected, around 87% appear once; the ten largest clones hold 1% to 1.5%. The clonotype originates from a man between 65 and 85 years old with acute or convalescent COVID-19. The chain combines TRBV7-2 with TRBJ1-6; 8 bases agree with TRBD1. Specimen: peripheral blood. The CDR3 region is CASSSTGGFSPLHF. The CDR3 coding sequence is TGTGCCAGCAGCTCAACAGGGGGATTTTCACCCCTCCACTTT. The full variable domain, completed using reference TRBV7-2 and TRBJ1-6, is GAGVSQSPSNKVTEKGKDVELRCDPISGHTALYWYRQSLGQGLEFLIYFQGNSAPDKSGLPSDRFSAERTGGSVSTLTIQRTQQEDSAVYLCASSSTGGFSPLHFGNGTRLTVT.